Given below is one TCR beta chain in context. This entry belongs to a study of blood T cell repertoires in COVID-19. Study details: Acute and convalescent COVID-19 specimens originated in the United States, Italy and Spain. T cells, B-cell-depleted T cells, or PBMCs provided the cDNA or gDNA that served as material.

Authors' data handling: Nucleated cell number was recorded as an estimate derived from reference gene primer amplification. The repertoire was sequenced with immunoSEQ multiplex PCR; TCRdb's copy has only in-frame clones and lacks some. Clone size and the V and J calls come from that table; the DNA yielded D and trimming. The table includes over 75,000 clones, 75% to 85% detected once. The V gene's germline CDR1 is MDHEN and CDR2 SYDVKM. This CDR3 has 14 amino acids. The ends lost 2 bases at V and 4 bases at J; junction bases unmatched: 1. The TCR originated in a woman between 50 and 59 years old with acute or convalescent COVID-19. The specimen sequenced was peripheral blood. This rearrangement joins TRBV28 to TRBJ1-4; 7 bases line up with TRBD1. The CDR3 DNA sequence: TGTGCCAGCAGTTTAGGGACAGTTAATGAAAAACTGTTTTTT. This translates into CASSLGTVNEKLFF.